The rows below give T cell receptor beta chains drawn from one sample of a study of T cell repertoires in cytomegalovirus infection. From the reads, TCRdb called clonotypes with MiXCR, one entry per CDR3 protein. The repertoire holds 900,000 to 950,000 distinct CDR3 sequences, with approximately 31% as singletons. Their antigens are not known. Sample: cultured CD8+ T cells from PBMCs, taken from culture after CMV antigen stimulation. These receptors originate from a human donor in good health (CMV status not recorded). Some clones in this sample may be carry-over from other donors' samples. The CDR3 runs from the conserved cysteine through the conserved F or W. The order of the fields is clone size, V gene, D gene, J gene, CDR3 DNA, CDR3 protein. A D gene is named only where the DNA matches it firmly. The listing skips clone size in some rows; elsewhere it reads once, few, many or a size class.

few	TRBV12-3/TRBV12-4	.	TRBJ2-1	TGTGCCAGCAGTTCTCACAGGGTGGTAAAAAATGAGCAGTTCTTC	CASSSHRVVKNEQFF
few	TRBV27	TRBD1	TRBJ2-2	TGTGCCAGCAAACCTCAGGGGGCTGGATACGGGGAGCTGTTTTTT	CASKPQGAGYGELFF
many	TRBV7-8	.	TRBJ1-3	TGTGCCAGCAGCTTCATCGACTCTGGAAACACCATATATTTT	CASSFIDSGNTIYF
few	TRBV7-9	.	TRBJ2-1	TGTGCCAGCAGCGACTGGACAACATACAATGAGCAGTTCTTC	CASSDWTTYNEQFF
many	TRBV7-9	.	TRBJ2-1	TGTGCCAGCAGCCAACGGCTCGAGAGCTCCTACAATGAGCAGTTCTTC	CASSQRLESSYNEQFF
few	TRBV12-5	.	TRBJ2-6	TGTGCTAGTGACCGGCCGGCGGGAGGGGCCAACGTCCTGACTTTC	CASDRPAGGANVLTF
few	TRBV6-8	.	TRBJ2-7	TGTGCCAGTACCGGGACGGTAGGTAACGAGCAGTACTTC	CASTGTVGNEQYF
.	TRBV6-6	.	TRBJ2-7	TGTGCCAGCAGCCCGGATATGGGCTCCTACGAGCAGTACTTC	CASSPDMGSYEQYF
few	TRBV6-1	.	TRBJ1-1	TGTGCCAGCAGTGAAGAACAGCCGGGCACTGAAGCTTTCTTT	CASSEEQPGTEAFF
.	TRBV19	.	TRBJ1-2	TGTGCCAGTTTAGGGACGATCTATGGCTACACCTTC	CASLGTIYGYTF
.	TRBV5-6	.	TRBJ2-1	TGTGCCAGCAAGAGTAGGAACAGGTTTAGTATTTATGAGCAGTTCTTC	CASKSRNRFSIYEQFF
.	TRBV14	.	TRBJ2-3	TGTGCCAGCAGCCAAGATAATGGCGTAGTTACAGATACGCAGTATTTT	CASSQDNGVVTDTQYF
.	TRBV7-9	TRBD1	TRBJ2-3	TGTGCCAGCAGCTCTCGACAGGGGGCGCGCACAGATACGCAGTATTTT	CASSSRQGARTDTQYF
few	TRBV20-1	TRBD1	TRBJ1-5	TGCAGTGCTAGGGGTCCGGGACAGGGCGGGTATAGCAATCAGCCCCAGCATTTT	CSARGPGQGGYSNQPQHF
few	TRBV5-1	.	TRBJ1-6	TGCGCCAGCAGGCGGGAGGGTAATTCACCCCTCCACTTT	CASRREGNSPLHF
.	TRBV27	TRBD1	TRBJ2-5	TGTGCCAGCAGTTTAGACAGGGGGCGCGGAGAGACCCAGTACTTC	CASSLDRGRGETQYF
few	TRBV5-8	TRBD2	TRBJ2-1	TGTGCCAGCAGCTTGGTCGGCGGGGGGGCACGAGAGCAGTTCTTC	CASSLVGGGAREQFF
few	TRBV9	.	TRBJ2-6	TGTGCCAGCAGCGTCCGGACTGGGGCCAACGTCCTGACTTTC	CASSVRTGANVLTF
few	TRBV7-6	TRBD1	TRBJ2-1	TGTGCCAGCAGCTTAGGGTGGGACAGGGACGATGAGCAGTTCTTC	CASSLGWDRDDEQFF
few	TRBV19	.	TRBJ2-2	TGTGCCAGTAGTCCTGACTTCGCCGGGGAGCTGTTTTTT	CASSPDFAGELFF
.	TRBV7-2	TRBD1	TRBJ1-5	TGTGCCAGCAGCTGGGGACAGGGACAGCCCCAGCATTTT	CASSWGQGQPQHF
.	TRBV4-3	.	TRBJ1-1	TGCGCCAGCAGCCAAGATCGGCGGGCAAACACTGAAGCTTTCTTT	CASSQDRRANTEAFF
.	TRBV10-3	.	TRBJ1-6	TGTGCCATCAGTGATAGAGGAAATTCACCCCTCCACTTT	CAISDRGNSPLHF
.	TRBV10-3	TRBD2	TRBJ2-2	TGTGCCACCTTGAAGCCCGTAGCGGGGGGTGACGGGGAGCTGTTTTTT	CATLKPVAGGDGELFF
.	TRBV3-1	.	TRBJ1-6	TGTGCCAGCAGCCAACGTCCTGGACATTATAATTCACCCCTCCACTTT	CASSQRPGHYNSPLHF
.	TRBV5-5	.	TRBJ1-1	TGTGCCAGCAGCTCAATTATGGGTTTGAACACTGAAGCTTTCTTT	CASSSIMGLNTEAFF
.	TRBV6-1	TRBD1	TRBJ1-4	TGTGCCAGCAGTGAAATGGGACAGGATGAAAAACTGTTTTTT	CASSEMGQDEKLFF
many	TRBV7-2	.	TRBJ2-5	TGTGCCAGCAGCTTGGATCTCTTGGGTACCCAGTACTTC	CASSLDLLGTQYF